The rows below give T cell receptor beta chains drawn from one sample of a study of cytomegalovirus exposure and HLA in healthy donors. The table came from immunoSEQ multiplex PCR; TCRdb's copy has only in-frame clones and leaves some out. The sample consists of 70,000 to 85,000 clones, around 62% of them appearing once. Material for sequencing was PBMCs. Source of these receptors: a male donor in good health and CMV-seropositive. Each CDR3 is given without its conserved first and last residue. D genes are given only for firm matches.

j_gene: TRBJ2-7; d_gene: -; v_gene: TRBV4-3; CDR3aa: ASSQDSAGPYEQY
j_gene: TRBJ2-5; d_gene: -; v_gene: TRBV9; CDR3aa: ASSVAPQGMGETQY
j_gene: TRBJ1-2; d_gene: -; v_gene: TRBV19; CDR3aa: RTLANYGYT
j_gene: TRBJ1-1; d_gene: -; v_gene: TRBV6-5; CDR3aa: ASIGLMNTEAF
j_gene: TRBJ2-3; d_gene: TRBD2; v_gene: TRBV27; CDR3aa: ASSLSGPAGGSTDTQY
j_gene: TRBJ2-7; d_gene: -; v_gene: TRBV18; CDR3aa: ASSPPGGLQY
j_gene: TRBJ2-7; d_gene: TRBD1; v_gene: TRBV28; CDR3aa: ASTRGDRVYEQY
j_gene: TRBJ2-5; d_gene: -; v_gene: TRBV18; CDR3aa: ASSPGSSETQY
j_gene: TRBJ2-7; d_gene: -; v_gene: TRBV27; CDR3aa: ASSLRQGYEQY
j_gene: TRBJ2-7; d_gene: TRBD1; v_gene: TRBV6-5; CDR3aa: ASRPGGPGEQY
j_gene: TRBJ2-7; d_gene: TRBD2; v_gene: TRBV5-4; CDR3aa: ASSPLARTSGFYEQY
j_gene: TRBJ2-3; d_gene: TRBD2; v_gene: TRBV9; CDR3aa: ASSPEIAGTSTDTQY
j_gene: TRBJ2-1; d_gene: TRBD2; v_gene: TRBV9; CDR3aa: ASSVVASGSNEQF
j_gene: TRBJ2-1; d_gene: TRBD2; v_gene: TRBV5-4; CDR3aa: ASSLKRGGGEQF
j_gene: TRBJ1-2; d_gene: TRBD1; v_gene: TRBV7-2; CDR3aa: ASTLAGQGASGYT
j_gene: TRBJ1-4; d_gene: -; v_gene: TRBV2; CDR3aa: ASRTQTGGNEKLF
j_gene: TRBJ1-5; d_gene: -; v_gene: TRBV5-6; CDR3aa: ASSSVKGQGNQPQH
j_gene: TRBJ2-3; d_gene: TRBD1; v_gene: TRBV5-6; CDR3aa: ASSSRGRRTDTQY
j_gene: TRBJ2-7; d_gene: TRBD1; v_gene: TRBV7-9; CDR3aa: ASSSGQGKY
j_gene: TRBJ2-3; d_gene: -; v_gene: TRBV4-2; CDR3aa: ASSPGRGTDTQY
j_gene: TRBJ1-4; d_gene: -; v_gene: TRBV19; CDR3aa: ASSIVQEGAKLF
j_gene: TRBJ1-6; d_gene: -; v_gene: TRBV28; CDR3aa: ASSRGDRDNSPLH
j_gene: TRBJ1-2; d_gene: TRBD1; v_gene: TRBV5-6; CDR3aa: ASSLGSTGGYGYT
j_gene: TRBJ1-2; d_gene: -; v_gene: TRBV6-5; CDR3aa: ASTTRGGGYT
j_gene: TRBJ1-5; d_gene: TRBD1; v_gene: TRBV6-5; CDR3aa: ASSDRVGQPQH
j_gene: TRBJ2-1; d_gene: -; v_gene: TRBV6-5; CDR3aa: ASRERNSYNEQF